These 8 T cell receptor beta chains were all obtained from the same sample, sequenced in a study of blood T cell repertoires in COVID-19. Clones were read by immunoSEQ multiplex PCR, and TCRdb kept only the in-frame ones, dropping some. The sample records fewer than 85,000 clones, about four fifths being singletons. The sequenced sample was peripheral blood. The receptors come from a woman aged 55-70 years with acute or convalescent COVID-19.

This CDR3 reads CASSQFGGVGQPQHF. In DNA form, the CDR3 reads TGTGCCAGCAGCCAATTTGGAGGCGTCGGTCAGCCCCAGCATTTT. The rearrangement joins TRBV3-1 (or the pseudogene TRBV3-2) to TRBJ1-5; no clear D. Germline V gene data show CDR1 as LGHDT and CDR2 as YNNKEL (reference sequence). The CDR3 totals 15 residues. Trimming pared 2 bases from V and 6 bases from J, leaving 14 bases between.

J is TRBJ1-1 and V is TRBV7-9; D unresolved. With 5 bases removed from V and 0 bases from J, the gap between germline ends came to 4 bases. The CDR3 totals 12 residues. From germline, CDR1 is SEHNR and CDR2 FQNEAQ (reference sequence). The CDR3 protein is CASSQVNTEAFF. The CDR3 nucleotides are TGTGCCAGCAGCCAGGTGAACACTGAAGCTTTCTTT.

The chain joins TRBV5-8 to TRBJ1-4; TRBD1 matches 9 bases. V gave up 1 base and J gave up 0 bases; unmatched junction bases: 7. This CDR3 spans 18 amino acids. Per germline, CDR1 SGHTS and CDR2 YDEGEE. CDR3 in amino acids: CASSLYAQGASTNEKLFF. In DNA form, the CDR3 reads TGTGCCAGCAGCTTGTACGCACAGGGGGCATCAACTAATGAAAAACTGTTTTTT.

This chain connects TRBV20-1 to TRBJ1-5; 9 nucleotides match TRBD1. The CDR3 length is 14 residues. The germline CDR1 and CDR2 sequences are DFQATT and SNEGSKA (reference sequence). The V segment lost 4 bases and the J segment 6 bases; nucleotides outside the gene matches: 7. The CDR3: CSANEMTGGQPQHF. DNA of the CDR3: TGCAGTGCTAATGAGATGACAGGGGGTCAGCCCCAGCATTTT.

This clone has only a few counts. The chain has TRBV6-5 and TRBJ1-1; 7 nucleotides agree with TRBD1. The J segment lost 10 bases and the V segment lost 4 bases, leaving 3 bases of the junction unmatched. Germline V gene sequence: CDR1 MNHEY, CDR2 SVGAGI. The CDR3 contains 11 residues. In DNA, the CDR3 is TGTGCCAGCAGTTCCCAGGGGGGAGCTTTCTTT. As protein: CASSSQGGAFF.

This chain joins TRBV7-2 and TRBJ2-7, with 10 positions matching TRBD1. The CDR3 is 14 residues long. Germline assignment: CDR1 SGHTA and CDR2 FQGNSA. V trimming: 5 bases; J trimming: 6 bases; junction bases outside the gene matches: 7. CDR3 in amino acids: CASSHEGQGSEQYF. DNA for the CDR3: TGTGCCAGCAGCCATGAGGGACAGGGGAGCGAGCAGTACTTC. Based on the CDR3 plus reference TRBV7-2 and TRBJ2-7, the full variable domain is GAGVSQSPSNKVTEKGKDVELRCDPISGHTALYWYRQSLGQGLEFLIYFQGNSAPDKSGLPSDRFSAERTGGSVSTLTIQRTQQEDSAVYLCASSHEGQGSEQYFGPGTRLTVT.

The chain combines TRBV4-3 with TRBJ1-2, with unresolved D. Germline V gives CDR1 LGHNA, CDR2 YSLEER. The CDR3 has 16 amino acids. Trimming took 4 bases from V and 2 from J, leaving 17 bases between them. The CDR3 spells CASSRNNPVVNYGYTF. The DNA for the CDR3 is TGCGCCAGCAGCCGCAACAACCCAGTCGTCAACTATGGCTACACCTTC.

The chain uses TRBV6-5 and TRBJ1-2; weak D call: TRBD1 (6 bases). V gave up 6 bases and J gave up 5 bases, with 16 bases separating them. Germline CDR1 reads MNHEY; CDR2 reads SVGAGI. The CDR3 length is 14 residues. Here the CDR3 DNA reads TGTGCCAGCAGGAATTCCGCGGGGGCATATGGCTACACCTTC. As protein: CASRNSAGAYGYTF.